Described below is a single T cell receptor beta chain sequence and its context. These data come from a study of blood T cell repertoires in COVID-19. Study summary: There were acute and convalescent COVID-19 samples, and they came from the United States, Italy and Spain. PBMCs, B-cell-depleted T cells, or T cells were the source of the cDNA or gDNA that made up the material.

V was pared by 3 bases and J by 1 base, with 9 bases between. The length of the CDR3 is 14 residues. Germline V gives CDR1 MDHEN, CDR2 SYDVKM. Measured with immunoSEQ multiplex PCR; TCRdb has only the in-frame clones, and not every one. The sample lists tens of thousands of clones; 88% were seen once. The sequencing sample was made of peripheral blood. The source of this sequence is a human donor in a cohort sampled during active COVID-19. V usage is TRBV28 and J usage is TRBJ2-5; D unclear. The CDR3 reads CASSFRYSQETQYF. For the CDR3, the DNA is TGTGCCAGCAGTTTTAGGTACAGCCAAGAGACCCAGTACTTC.